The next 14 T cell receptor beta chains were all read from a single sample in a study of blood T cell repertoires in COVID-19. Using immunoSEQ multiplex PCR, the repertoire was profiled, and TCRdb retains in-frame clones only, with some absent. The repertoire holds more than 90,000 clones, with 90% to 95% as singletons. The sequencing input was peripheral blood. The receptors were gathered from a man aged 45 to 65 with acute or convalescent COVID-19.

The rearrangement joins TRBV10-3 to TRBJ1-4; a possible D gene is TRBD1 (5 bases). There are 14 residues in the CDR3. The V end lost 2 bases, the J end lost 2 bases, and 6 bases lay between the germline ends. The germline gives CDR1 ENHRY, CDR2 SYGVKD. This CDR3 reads CAISEGGTNEKLFF. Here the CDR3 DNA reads TGTGCCATCAGTGAGGGGGGGACTAATGAAAAACTGTTTTTT.

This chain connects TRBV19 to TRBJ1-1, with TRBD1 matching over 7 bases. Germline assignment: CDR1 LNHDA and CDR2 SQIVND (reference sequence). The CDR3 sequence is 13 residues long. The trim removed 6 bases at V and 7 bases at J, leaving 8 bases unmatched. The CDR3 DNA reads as TGTGCCAGTAGCCACAGGGGATCGAGTGAAGCTTTCTTT. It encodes CASSHRGSSEAFF.

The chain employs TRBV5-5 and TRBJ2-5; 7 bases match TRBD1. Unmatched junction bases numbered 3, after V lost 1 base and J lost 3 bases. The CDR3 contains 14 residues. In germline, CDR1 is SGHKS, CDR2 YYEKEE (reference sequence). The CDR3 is CASSLTGVEETQYF. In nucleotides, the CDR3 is TGTGCCAGCAGCTTGACAGGGGTTGAAGAGACCCAGTACTTC.

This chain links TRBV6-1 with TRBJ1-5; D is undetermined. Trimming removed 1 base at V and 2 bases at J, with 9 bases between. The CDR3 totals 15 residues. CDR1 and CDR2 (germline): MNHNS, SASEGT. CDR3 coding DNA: TGTGCCAGCAGTGAAGTAGGAGTCCGCAATCAGCCCCAGCATTTT. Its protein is CASSEVGVRNQPQHF.

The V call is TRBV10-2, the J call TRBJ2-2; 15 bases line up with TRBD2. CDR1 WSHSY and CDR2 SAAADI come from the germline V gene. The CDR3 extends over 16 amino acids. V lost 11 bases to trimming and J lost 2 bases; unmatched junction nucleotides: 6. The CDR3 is CAGRTSGGGNTGELFF. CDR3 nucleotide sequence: TGCGCCGGACGGACTAGCGGGGGGGGAAACACCGGGGAGCTGTTTTTT.

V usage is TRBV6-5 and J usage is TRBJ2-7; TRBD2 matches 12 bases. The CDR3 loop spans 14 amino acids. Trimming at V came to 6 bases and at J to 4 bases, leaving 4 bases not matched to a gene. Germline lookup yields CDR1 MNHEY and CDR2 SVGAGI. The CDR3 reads CASRWTSGEYEQYF. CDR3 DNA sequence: TGTGCCAGCAGATGGACTAGCGGGGAATACGAGCAGTACTTC.

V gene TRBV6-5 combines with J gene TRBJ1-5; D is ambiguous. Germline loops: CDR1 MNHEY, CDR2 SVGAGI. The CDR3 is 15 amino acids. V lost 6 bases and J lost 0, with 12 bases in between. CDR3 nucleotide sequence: TGTGCCAGCAGCTTCACTCGGGATAGCAATCAGCCCCAGCATTTT. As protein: CASSFTRDSNQPQHF.

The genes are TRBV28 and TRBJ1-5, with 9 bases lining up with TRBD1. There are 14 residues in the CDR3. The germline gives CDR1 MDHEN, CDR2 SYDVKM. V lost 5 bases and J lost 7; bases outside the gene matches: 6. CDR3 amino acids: CASSPGTGTQPQHF. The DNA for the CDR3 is TGTGCCAGCAGTCCCGGGACAGGGACCCAGCCCCAGCATTTT.

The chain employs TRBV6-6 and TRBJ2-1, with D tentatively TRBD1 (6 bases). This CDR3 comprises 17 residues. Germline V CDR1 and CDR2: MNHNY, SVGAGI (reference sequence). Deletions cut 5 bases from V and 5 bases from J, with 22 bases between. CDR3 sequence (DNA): TGTGCCAGCAGTCGACCTCCACAGGGCTTGGGGCACAATGAGCAGTTCTTC. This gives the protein CASSRPPQGLGHNEQFF.

CDR3 residues: CASTQVSNRFSYEQYF. CDR3 DNA: TGTGCCAGCACCCAAGTCTCTAACAGATTCTCCTACGAGCAGTACTTC. The V and J genes are TRBV5-6 and TRBJ2-7; D is unclear. The CDR3 has 16 residues. Trimming removed 6 bases at V and 0 bases at J, with 19 bases between. CDR1 and CDR2 (germline): SGHDT, YYEEEE.

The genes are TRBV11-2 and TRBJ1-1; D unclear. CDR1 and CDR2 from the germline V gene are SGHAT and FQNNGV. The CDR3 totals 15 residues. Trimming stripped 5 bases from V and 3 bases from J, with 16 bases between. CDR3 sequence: CASSPGVGRDTEAFF. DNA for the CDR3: TGTGCCAGCAGCCCAGGAGTAGGGCGGGACACTGAAGCTTTCTTT.

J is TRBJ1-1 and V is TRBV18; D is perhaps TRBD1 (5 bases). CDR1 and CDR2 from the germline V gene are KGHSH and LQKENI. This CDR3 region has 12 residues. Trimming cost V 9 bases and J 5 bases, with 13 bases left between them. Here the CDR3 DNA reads TGTGCCAGTGAGAAGGAGGGGACTGAAGCTTTCTTT. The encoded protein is CASEKEGTEAFF.

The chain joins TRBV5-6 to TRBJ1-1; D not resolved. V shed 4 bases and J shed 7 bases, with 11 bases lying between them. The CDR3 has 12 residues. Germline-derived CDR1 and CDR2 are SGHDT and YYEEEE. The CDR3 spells CASSRTTFEAFF. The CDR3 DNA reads TGTGCCAGCAGCCGGACTACCTTTGAAGCTTTCTTT.

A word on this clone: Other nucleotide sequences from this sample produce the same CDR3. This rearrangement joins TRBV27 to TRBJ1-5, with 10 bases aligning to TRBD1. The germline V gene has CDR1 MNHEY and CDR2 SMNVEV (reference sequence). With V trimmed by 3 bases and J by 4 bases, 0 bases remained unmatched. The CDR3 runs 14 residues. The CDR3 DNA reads TGTGCCAGCAGTTTGGGACAGGGGAATCAGCCCCAGCATTTT. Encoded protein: CASSLGQGNQPQHF.